The rows below give T cell receptor beta chains drawn from one sample of a study of blood T cell repertoires in COVID-19. Produced via immunoSEQ multiplex PCR; TCRdb's table is partial and in-frame only. The data hold 200,000 to 300,000 clones, with about 89% observed a single time. The sequenced material came from PBMCs or T cells enriched from blood (not recorded which). These TCRs come from a man aged 35 to 55 who had recovered from COVID-19. Each CDR3 is given with its conserved first and last residue. The order of the fields is clone size, D gene, J gene, V gene, CDR3 protein, CDR3 DNA. D genes are given only for firm matches. Clone size is shown for a subset of rows, as once, few, many or a class of expanded clone.

-	TRBD1	TRBJ2-2	TRBV2	CASSGDRLQTGELFF	TGTGCCAGCAGTGGGGACAGGCTACAAACCGGGGAGCTGTTTTTT
-	TRBD2	TRBJ2-2	TRBV19	CASSAGRGNTGELFF	TGTGCCAGTAGCGCCGGGAGGGGGAACACCGGGGAGCTGTTTTTT
-	-	TRBJ1-5	TRBV5-1	CASSYSTGANQPQHF	TGCGCCAGCAGCTACTCGACAGGTGCCAATCAGCCCCAGCATTTT
-	TRBD2	TRBJ2-7	TRBV5-4	CASSLDTSGAYEQYF	TGTGCCAGCAGCTTGGATACTAGCGGAGCCTACGAGCAGTACTTC
-	-	TRBJ2-7	TRBV12-5	CASGLLGNSPGEQYF	TGTGCTAGTGGTTTGCTAGGGAATTCACCGGGGGAGCAGTACTTC
-	TRBD1	TRBJ1-1	TRBV19	CASSTRQGVNTEAFF	TGTGCCAGTAGTACAAGACAGGGCGTGAACACTGAAGCTTTCTTT
-	-	TRBJ1-4	TRBV6-5	CASSSAGTNEKLFF	TGTGCCAGCAGTTCGGCAGGAACTAATGAAAAACTGTTTTTT
-	-	TRBJ1-2	TRBV28	CASYTLGGYYGYTF	TGTGCCAGCTATACTCTTGGGGGCTACTATGGCTACACCTTC
-	TRBD1	TRBJ1-1	TRBV6-5	CASSYSIGGGTEAFF	TGTGCCAGCAGTTACTCGATAGGGGGCGGAACTGAAGCTTTCTTT
-	TRBD2	TRBJ2-5	TRBV9	CASSVAAGGPEETQYF	TGTGCCAGCAGCGTAGCGGCGGGGGGGCCGGAGGAGACCCAGTACTTC
-	-	TRBJ2-5	TRBV7-2	CASSLTKGRETQYF	TGTGCCAGCAGCTTAACGAAGGGGCGGGAGACCCAGTACTTC
few	-	TRBJ1-2	TRBV14	CASSQERDAYGYTF	TGTGCCAGCAGCCAAGAGAGGGATGCCTATGGCTACACCTTC
-	-	TRBJ2-1	TRBV11-2	CASSLNRANEQFF	TGTGCCAGCAGCTTAAACAGGGCCAATGAGCAGTTCTTC
-	TRBD1	TRBJ1-2	TRBV7-3	CASSLDRGSEGYTF	TGTGCCAGCAGCTTAGACAGGGGTTCGGAGGGCTACACCTTC
-	-	TRBJ1-1	TRBV5-4	CASSPAGNTEAFF	TGTGCCAGCAGCCCCGCCGGTAACACTGAAGCTTTCTTT
-	-	TRBJ2-1	TRBV6-4	CASSKQGFSYNEQFF	TGTGCCAGCAGTAAACAGGGTTTCTCCTACAATGAGCAGTTCTTC
-	TRBD1	TRBJ2-4	TRBV9	CASSPRQGAKNIQYF	TGTGCCAGCAGCCCTAGACAGGGGGCCAAAAACATTCAGTACTTC
-	-	TRBJ2-5	TRBV18	CASSPRTRDQGSPVSETQYF	TGTGCCAGCTCACCACGCACCCGGGATCAAGGGTCGCCGGTATCGGAGACCCAGTACTTC
-	TRBD2	TRBJ2-3	TRBV27	CASSSTPERLARKDTQYF	TGTGCCAGCAGTTCTACACCTGAACGACTAGCCCGAAAGGATACGCAGTATTTT
-	-	TRBJ1-1	TRBV19	CASSIDSAANTEAFF	TGTGCCAGTAGTATAGATAGTGCTGCGAACACTGAAGCTTTCTTT
-	-	TRBJ1-1	TRBV6-5	CASSSDRRRPNTEAFF	TGTGCCAGCAGTTCGGACAGAAGGAGGCCGAACACTGAAGCTTTCTTT
-	-	TRBJ2-7	TRBV4-1	CASSQKNIGGSTSYEQYF	TGCGCCAGCAGCCAAAAGAATATTGGGGGGTCGACTTCCTACGAGCAGTACTTC
-	-	TRBJ1-3	TRBV7-9	CASSSTRVPGNTIYF	TGTGCCAGCAGCTCTACCAGGGTCCCTGGAAACACCATATATTTT
-	TRBD2	TRBJ2-1	TRBV9	CASSVNRPYQTSEGENEQFF	TGTGCCAGCAGCGTAAATCGCCCGTATCAGACTAGCGAAGGGGAAAATGAGCAGTTCTTC
-	TRBD2	TRBJ2-7	TRBV13	CASSLTFGTSGFVAQYF	TGTGCCAGCAGCTTAACCTTTGGGACTAGCGGATTTGTGGCGCAGTACTTC
-	-	TRBJ2-1	TRBV29-1	CSVEFIGTFGSYNEQFF	TGCAGCGTTGAATTTATTGGGACATTCGGCTCCTACAATGAGCAGTTCTTC
-	-	TRBJ2-5	TRBV27	CASSFQGGTEETQYF	TGTGCCAGCAGTTTTCAGGGTGGTACCGAAGAGACCCAGTACTTC
-	TRBD1	TRBJ1-5	TRBV28	CASSLGTGLNQPQHF	TGTGCCAGCAGTTTAGGGACAGGGCTTAATCAGCCCCAGCATTTT
once	-	TRBJ1-3	TRBV20-1	CSASLSVSGNTIYF	TGCAGTGCTAGTCTTTCGGTTTCCGGAAACACCATATATTTT
-	TRBD1	TRBJ1-3	TRBV6-5	CASSYGTDSGNTIYF	TGTGCCAGCAGTTACGGGACAGACTCTGGAAACACCATATATTTT
-	-	TRBJ1-1	TRBV6-5	CASTSGGLNTEAFF	TGTGCCAGCACCTCGGGGGGACTGAACACTGAAGCTTTCTTT